These T cell receptor beta chains were read from a single sample in a study of blood T cell repertoires in COVID-19. Method: immunoSEQ multiplex PCR; TCRdb's copy keeps in-frame clones and lacks some. Among 200,000 to 250,000 clones listed, more than 75% were seen once. Sequences were obtained from peripheral blood. The source of these receptors is a woman aged 70-85 years with COVID-19, enrolled during active disease. Each CDR3 is given with its conserved first and last residue. A D gene is named only where the DNA matches it firmly. Size is stated for part of the rows, as once, few or many counts, or as a class when the clone is expanded.

d_gene	v_gene	abundance	j_gene	CDR3nt	CDR3aa
-	TRBV3-1/TRBV3-2	few	TRBJ1-2	TGTGCCAGCAGCCAAGTCTCCCCTGGGGGGGTCGCTAACTATGGCTACACCTTC	CASSQVSPGGVANYGYTF
TRBD1	TRBV27	-	TRBJ1-3	TGTGCCAGCTCTCAGGACAGGGACCGAAACACCATATATTTT	CASSQDRDRNTIYF
-	TRBV19	-	TRBJ1-6	TGTGCCAGTTCGGGGAAGCCTTATAATTCACCCCTCCACTTT	CASSGKPYNSPLHF
TRBD1	TRBV11-1	few	TRBJ2-4	TGTGCCAGCAGCGCCGACAGGGGAGACATTCAGTACTTC	CASSADRGDIQYF
TRBD2	TRBV24-1	-	TRBJ2-2	TGTGCCACCAGTGATCCCGGGACTAGCGGGAGTTGGGAGCTGTTTTTT	CATSDPGTSGSWELFF
TRBD1	TRBV13	-	TRBJ1-4	TGTGCCAGCAGCCGTCCCGGGACAGGGGGCGTGCGTGAAAAACTGTTTTTT	CASSRPGTGGVREKLFF
-	TRBV25-1	-	TRBJ1-2	TGTGCCAGCAGGGGAGGCAGGGACGGCTATGGCTACACCTTC	CASRGGRDGYGYTF
-	TRBV7-2	-	TRBJ1-1	TGTGCCAGCAGCTTAGGAGGGGGATGGACTGAAGCTTTCTTT	CASSLGGGWTEAFF
TRBD1	TRBV5-1	-	TRBJ2-1	TGCGCCAGCAGCCGAGGACAGGGGGCAGGCTACAATGAGCAGTTCTTC	CASSRGQGAGYNEQFF
-	TRBV5-1	-	TRBJ2-7	TGCGCCAGCAGCTCTGGAGCGGGACAAGCCACCTACGAGCAGTACTTC	CASSSGAGQATYEQYF
-	TRBV5-1	-	TRBJ1-6	TGCGCCAGCAGCTACCAACCTACGGGGGTTGGAGAAGCCCTCCACTTT	CASSYQPTGVGEALHF
-	TRBV14	-	TRBJ1-1	TGTGCCAGCGGAGCGAACACTGAAGCTTTCTTT	CASGANTEAFF
-	TRBV9	-	TRBJ1-3	TGTGCCAGCAGCGTACGGGGGGCCTACGGAAACACCATATATTTT	CASSVRGAYGNTIYF
TRBD1	TRBV7-2	-	TRBJ1-6	TGTGCCAGCAGAAGGGACAGCTCCTATAATTCACCCCTCCACTTT	CASRRDSSYNSPLHF
TRBD2	TRBV6-2/TRBV6-3	-	TRBJ2-7	TGTGCCAGCAGTTACGGGGAGGGCCTCCAGTACTTC	CASSYGEGLQYF
TRBD2	TRBV7-8	once	TRBJ2-5	TGTGCCAGCAGCTGGACTAGCGGCCAAGAGACCCAGTACTTC	CASSWTSGQETQYF
-	TRBV6-5	once	TRBJ1-1	TGTGCCAGCAGTTTTAAATTACAGGGAGGGACTGAAGCTTTCTTT	CASSFKLQGGTEAFF
-	TRBV19	-	TRBJ1-2	TGTGCCAGTAGTATTCGGGGAGGAGGATTACCCGATAGGAACTATGGCTACACCTTC	CASSIRGGGLPDRNYGYTF
-	TRBV19	-	TRBJ1-3	TGTGCCAGTCAGGGGATATCCTCTGGAAACACCATATATTTT	CASQGISSGNTIYF
TRBD2	TRBV9	-	TRBJ2-5	TGTGCCAGCAGCGTAGGGAGCGGGAGGGGGCAAGAGACCCAGTACTTC	CASSVGSGRGQETQYF
TRBD2	TRBV15	-	TRBJ2-1	TGTGCCACCAGCGGAAGCTTGCGGGCTAGCGGGAGCACCTACAATGAGCAGTTCTTC	CATSGSLRASGSTYNEQFF
-	TRBV5-1	-	TRBJ1-6	TGCGCCAGCAGCTTGGGTTCAGGGAATTCACCCCTCCACTTT	CASSLGSGNSPLHF
TRBD1	TRBV6-4	-	TRBJ2-3	TGTGCCAGCAGCCCTCGACAGGGGACAGATACGCAGTATTTT	CASSPRQGTDTQYF
-	TRBV14	-	TRBJ1-1	TGTGCCAGCAGCCAAGGAGACAGACTGAACACTGAAGCTTTCTTT	CASSQGDRLNTEAFF
TRBD2	TRBV10-3	-	TRBJ2-7	TGTGCCATCCTAGCGGCAGGGACTAGAGGGTCCTACGAGCAGTACTTC	CAILAAGTRGSYEQYF
-	TRBV4-3	few	TRBJ1-2	TGCGCCAGCAGCCAAGATTGGAACAGCCCACAAAACTATGGCTACACCTTC	CASSQDWNSPQNYGYTF
-	TRBV9	-	TRBJ1-1	TGTGCCAGCAGCCCGACTCTAGCGAACACTGAAGCTTTCTTT	CASSPTLANTEAFF
-	TRBV21-1	few	TRBJ1-6	TGTGCCAGCAGCAAAGCGCAGGGGAACTCACCCCTCCACTTT	CASSKAQGNSPLHF
TRBD1	TRBV6-2/TRBV6-3	-	TRBJ1-1	TGTGCCAGCAGTTACGGGACAGGGCTTGAAGCTTTCTTT	CASSYGTGLEAFF
TRBD2	TRBV18	few	TRBJ2-3	TGTGCCAGCTCACTAGCGGGAGCTCGGGATACGCAGTATTTT	CASSLAGARDTQYF
TRBD2	TRBV3-1/TRBV3-2	-	TRBJ2-5	TGTGCCAGCAGCCAGGGGACTAGCCAAGAGACCCAGTACTTC	CASSQGTSQETQYF